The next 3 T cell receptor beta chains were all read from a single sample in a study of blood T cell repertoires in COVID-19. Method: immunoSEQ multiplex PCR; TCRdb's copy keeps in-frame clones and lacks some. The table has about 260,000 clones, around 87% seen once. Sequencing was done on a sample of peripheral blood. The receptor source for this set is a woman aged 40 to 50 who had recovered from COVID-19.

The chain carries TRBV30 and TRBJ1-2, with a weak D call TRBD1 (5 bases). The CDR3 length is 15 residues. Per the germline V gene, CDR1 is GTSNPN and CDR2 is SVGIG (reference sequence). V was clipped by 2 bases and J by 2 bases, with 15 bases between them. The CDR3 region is CAWSQRGLGNYGYTF. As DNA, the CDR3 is TGTGCCTGGAGTCAAAGGGGCTTGGGGAACTATGGCTACACCTTC.

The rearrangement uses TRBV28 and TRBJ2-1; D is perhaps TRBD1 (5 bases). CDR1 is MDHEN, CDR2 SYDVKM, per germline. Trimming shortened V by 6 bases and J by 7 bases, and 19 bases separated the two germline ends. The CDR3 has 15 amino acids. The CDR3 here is CASSPDSRLGNEQFF. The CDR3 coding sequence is TGTGCCAGCAGCCCAGACAGCCGTTTGGGGAATGAGCAGTTCTTC.

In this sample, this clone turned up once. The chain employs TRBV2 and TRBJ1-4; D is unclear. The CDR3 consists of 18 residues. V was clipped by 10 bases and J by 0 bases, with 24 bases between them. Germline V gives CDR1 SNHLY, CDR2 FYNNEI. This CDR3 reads CATDGRISRGATNEKLFF. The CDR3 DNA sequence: TGTGCCACCGACGGTCGTATTTCTAGAGGCGCAACTAATGAAAAACTGTTTTTT.